This entry features one TCR beta chain sequence. Its antigen is still unknown. 13 Jbeta primers and 60 Vbeta primers were used for the PCR. Profiling relied on immunoSEQ multiplex PCR, and the TCRdb table lists in-frame clones only, not all of them. This sample's table reports some 120,000 clones. This sample stems from a study of cytomegalovirus exposure and HLA in healthy donors. CDR3 length equals 14 residues. With 6 bases clipped from V and 10 bases from J, the junction kept 8 bases outside the gene matches. CDR1 and CDR2 from the germline V gene are SNHLY and FYNNEI. Study-level results: As a later analysis revealed, the rate of TCR association differed by HLA locus, with DRB1 most and HLA-C fewest.

This TCR was recovered from a man aged 30 to 45 in good health and CMV-seronegative. This chain connects TRBV2 to TRBJ2-1, with 11 positions matching TRBD2. The material sequenced was PBMCs. The CDR3 reads CASSPLGLAEEQFF. CDR3 DNA sequence: TGTGCCAGCAGCCCCTTGGGACTAGCGGAAGAGCAGTTCTTC.